These T cell receptor beta chains were read from a single sample in a study of Ad26.COV2.S vaccination and SARS-CoV-2 variants. The assay was immunoSEQ multiplex PCR, and TCRdb's table has in-frame clones only and misses some. The repertoire holds approximately 400,000 clones, with about 91% as singletons. The sequences come from peripheral blood, collected after recovery from COVID-19. These receptors all stem from a human donor who had recovered from COVID-19. Both conserved end residues are part of each CDR3. D genes are given only for firm matches. For some rows the clone size is stated as once, few or many, or as a class when expanded; others skip it.

size | J | D | V | CDR3 | DNA
- | TRBJ2-3 | - | TRBV25-1 | CASSMWGTDTQYF | TGTGCCAGCAGTATGTGGGGTACAGATACGCAGTATTTT
few | TRBJ1-5 | - | TRBV4-3 | CASSQDAGSGNQPQHF | TGCGCCAGCAGCCAAGATGCGGGTTCGGGCAATCAGCCCCAGCATTTT
- | TRBJ1-2 | - | TRBV18 | CASSPQDRPVGYGYTF | TGTGCCAGCTCACCGCAGGACAGACCGGTGGGGTATGGCTACACCTTC
- | TRBJ2-7 | - | TRBV3-1/TRBV3-2 | CASSQGQGDEQYF | TGTGCCAGCAGCCAAGGTCAGGGCGACGAGCAGTACTTC
- | TRBJ2-5 | TRBD2 | TRBV13 | CASSQGLAGNWETQYF | TGTGCCAGCAGCCAGGGCTTAGCGGGGAATTGGGAGACCCAGTACTTC
- | TRBJ1-1 | TRBD1 | TRBV6-2/TRBV6-3 | CASSGQGITEAFF | TGTGCCAGCAGTGGACAGGGTATCACTGAAGCTTTCTTT
- | TRBJ1-1 | - | TRBV27 | CASSLLSRTEAFF | TGTGCCAGCAGTTTACTGTCGCGCACTGAAGCTTTCTTT
- | TRBJ2-2 | - | TRBV10-3 | CAISESASPNTGELFF | TGTGCCATCAGTGAGTCTGCCAGTCCTAACACCGGGGAGCTGTTTTTT
once | TRBJ2-3 | - | TRBV7-2 | CASSSRVSSTDTQYF | TGTGCCAGCAGCTCGCGGGTTTCTAGCACAGATACGCAGTATTTT
- | TRBJ2-3 | - | TRBV11-2 | CASSLGPVTDTQYF | TGTGCCAGCAGCTTAGGCCCCGTCACAGATACGCAGTATTTT
- | TRBJ2-2 | - | TRBV9 | CASSVGDTGELFF | TGTGCCAGCAGCGTAGGCGACACCGGGGAGCTGTTTTTT
- | TRBJ1-5 | - | TRBV19 | CASSIRTGLGNQPQHF | TGTGCCAGTAGTATCCGAACAGGGTTGGGCAATCAGCCCCAGCATTTT
- | TRBJ1-2 | - | TRBV7-2 | CASSLEGGMRAHYGYTF | TGTGCCAGCAGCTTAGAAGGGGGGATGAGGGCTCACTATGGCTACACCTTC
- | TRBJ1-1 | TRBD1 | TRBV11-2 | CASSLELTGENTEAFF | TGTGCCAGCAGCTTAGAGCTGACAGGGGAGAACACTGAAGCTTTCTTT
- | TRBJ2-1 | - | TRBV5-1 | CASSLGQGSSYNEQFF | TGCGCCAGCAGCTTGGGCCAAGGTAGCTCCTACAATGAGCAGTTCTTC
- | TRBJ1-4 | TRBD1 | TRBV2 | CASRQGAGRNEKLFF | TGTGCCAGCCGGCAGGGGGCGGGGAGGAATGAAAAACTGTTTTTT
once | TRBJ1-6 | TRBD1 | TRBV9 | CASQQGENSPLHF | TGTGCCAGCCAACAGGGGGAGAATTCACCCCTCCACTTT
- | TRBJ2-3 | TRBD2 | TRBV4-3 | CASSQDGLEGLASFPDTQYF | TGCGCCAGCAGCCAAGATGGATTAGAGGGACTAGCGAGTTTCCCAGATACGCAGTATTTT
- | TRBJ2-3 | TRBD1 | TRBV6-5 | CASSSGQGRGRDTQYF | TGTGCCAGCAGTTCCGGACAGGGGCGGGGTAGGGATACGCAGTATTTT
- | TRBJ1-1 | - | TRBV7-2 | CASSAGRFGDYNTEAFF | TGTGCCAGCAGCGCCGGCCGGTTTGGGGATTATAACACTGAAGCTTTCTTT
- | TRBJ1-2 | - | TRBV5-4 | CASSLGWGYTF | TGTGCCAGCAGCTTGGGATGGGGCTACACCTTC
- | TRBJ1-4 | - | TRBV27 | CASSPGDTGSEKLFF | TGTGCCAGCAGTCCCGGGGACACCGGGAGTGAAAAACTGTTTTTT
- | TRBJ1-1 | - | TRBV4-1 | CASSQDKIGLRTEAFF | TGCGCCAGCAGCCAAGATAAAATAGGCTTGAGGACTGAAGCTTTCTTT
- | TRBJ2-3 | TRBD2 | TRBV2 | CASSGGGTDTQYF | TGTGCCAGCAGCGGGGGAGGGACAGATACGCAGTATTTT
- | TRBJ2-4 | - | TRBV25-1 | CASPWGRGLAKNIQYF | TGTGCCAGCCCGTGGGGAAGGGGTCTAGCCAAAAACATTCAGTACTTC
- | TRBJ2-2 | - | TRBV24-1 | CATTSQGNTGELFF | TGTGCCACCACTTCACAGGGAAATACCGGGGAGCTGTTTTTT
- | TRBJ1-4 | - | TRBV2 | CASNGQSATNEKLFF | TGTGCCAGCAATGGACAGTCTGCAACTAATGAAAAACTGTTTTTT
- | TRBJ2-7 | - | TRBV12-5 | CASGLVIGLAYEQYF | TGTGCTAGTGGTTTGGTAATAGGGTTAGCCTACGAGCAGTACTTC
- | TRBJ1-5 | - | TRBV9 | CASSDGSNQPQHF | TGTGCCAGCAGCGATGGTAGCAATCAGCCCCAGCATTTT
- | TRBJ1-1 | - | TRBV7-2 | CASSLGFRNTEAFF | TGTGCCAGCAGTCTTGGGTTCAGGAACACTGAAGCTTTCTTT
- | TRBJ1-5 | - | TRBV5-6 | CASSVNSNQPQHF | TGTGCCAGCAGCGTCAATAGCAATCAGCCCCAGCATTTT
- | TRBJ2-3 | - | TRBV5-1 | CASSLGLTFSTDTQYF | TGCGCCAGCAGCCTAGGACTCACCTTCAGCACAGATACGCAGTATTTT
few | TRBJ2-3 | - | TRBV2 | CASSHGRADTQYF | TGTGCCAGCAGTCACGGCAGGGCAGATACGCAGTATTTT
few | TRBJ1-5 | TRBD1 | TRBV2 | CASSGGQGIGPQHF | TGTGCCAGCAGTGGCGGACAGGGGATCGGCCCCCAGCATTTT
- | TRBJ2-7 | TRBD1 | TRBV4-3 | CASSPGQGFSYEQYF | TGCGCCAGCAGCCCGGGACAGGGGTTTTCCTACGAGCAGTACTTC
- | TRBJ1-5 | - | TRBV12-2 | CASPCRAPKGQPQHF | TGTGCAAGTCCCTGCCGGGCTCCCAAAGGGCAGCCCCAGCATTTT
- | TRBJ2-4 | - | TRBV2 | CASSDSGLAKNIQYF | TGTGCCAGCAGTGATAGCGGACTAGCCAAAAACATTCAGTACTTC
few | TRBJ1-3 | TRBD1 | TRBV19 | CASSDRQGRSGNTIYF | TGTGCCAGTAGTGACCGACAGGGCAGGTCAGGAAACACCATATATTTT
- | TRBJ1-6 | - | TRBV10-3 | CAISEDSNSGSYNSPLHF | TGTGCCATCAGTGAAGATTCGAACAGCGGCTCCTATAATTCACCCCTCCACTTT
- | TRBJ1-1 | - | TRBV27 | CASSRTNTEAFF | TGTGCCAGCAGTCGGACGAACACTGAAGCTTTCTTT
- | TRBJ2-7 | TRBD1 | TRBV5-1 | CASSLGDRGSEQYF | TGCGCCAGCAGCTTGGGGGACAGGGGGAGCGAGCAGTACTTC
- | TRBJ1-3 | TRBD1 | TRBV27 | CASSQTGAGNTIYF | TGTGCCAGCAGCCAGACAGGGGCTGGAAACACCATATATTTT
- | TRBJ1-2 | - | TRBV13 | CASSLGARVGNGYTF | TGTGCCAGCAGCTTAGGGGCCAGGGTGGGAAATGGCTACACCTTC
- | TRBJ1-1 | - | TRBV19 | CASSSEGHYTEAFF | TGTGCCAGTAGTTCCGAAGGGCATTACACTGAAGCTTTCTTT
- | TRBJ1-1 | - | TRBV6-5 | CASSSGSAEAFF | TGTGCCAGCAGTTCAGGTTCTGCTGAAGCTTTCTTT
- | TRBJ2-7 | - | TRBV6-2/TRBV6-3 | CASSHPQYEQYF | TGTGCCAGCAGTCACCCACAATACGAGCAGTACTTC
once | TRBJ1-3 | - | TRBV7-8 | CASSSPGNTIYF | TGTGCCAGCAGCTCACCTGGAAACACCATATATTTT
once | TRBJ2-5 | TRBD2 | TRBV7-2 | CASSTLAGGETQYF | TGTGCCAGCAGCACCCTAGCGGGGGGAGAGACCCAGTACTTC
- | TRBJ2-2 | TRBD2 | TRBV2 | CAVAGANTGELFF | TGTGCCGTAGCGGGGGCGAACACCGGGGAGCTGTTTTTT
- | TRBJ1-2 | - | TRBV7-9 | CASSSLRESYGYTF | TGTGCCAGCAGCTCCCTTAGAGAGAGCTATGGCTACACCTTC
- | TRBJ2-1 | TRBD2 | TRBV24-1 | CATSEAGGPYNEQFF | TGTGCCACCAGTGAGGCGGGGGGGCCCTACAATGAGCAGTTCTTC
- | TRBJ2-5 | TRBD2 | TRBV13 | CASSLARSRLAGQETQYF | TGTGCCAGCAGCTTAGCGCGGTCCCGACTAGCGGGGCAAGAGACCCAGTACTTC
- | TRBJ2-5 | - | TRBV9 | CASSEGGETQYF | TGTGCCAGCAGCGAGGGGGGGGAGACCCAGTACTTC